This T cell receptor beta chain stems from a study of blood T cells in healthy people across ages. In this sample, this clonotype turned up a few times. Its matching antigen is unknown. The CDR3 covers 11 residues. V shed 0 bases and J shed 10 bases, with 4 bases lying between them. In germline, CDR1 is GTSNPN, CDR2 SVGIG (reference sequence). Findings and limits, study-wide: Lack of knowledge of donor CMV status possibly confounded expanded clonotype changes. The percentage of naive T cells correlated strongly with TCR beta diversity.

A second PCR, run for about 6 to 11 cycles, used a sample-barcoded 5' primer plus a J-beta primer mix. The study obtained at least 2.5 million CDR3-containing paired-end reads from every sample. Using its own MiXCR run on the 5' RACE reads, TCRdb lists one record per CDR3 protein. Of roughly 570,000 distinct CDR3 sequences in the sample, 25% to 30% were seen once. It was roughly 10 milliliters of peripheral blood that were drawn from each donor. This chain connects TRBV30 to TRBJ1-6, with D unresolved. This receptor was taken from a woman between 65 and 79 years old in good health. Input material: blood. The CDR3 nucleotides are TGTGCCTGGAGTGTTAAATCACCCCTCCACTTT. This codes for CAWSVKSPLHF.